These T cell receptor beta chains were read from a single sample in a study of long-term antiretroviral therapy in people with HIV. Sequenced by immunoSEQ multiplex PCR; TCRdb stores in-frame clones only, minus some. Of 20,000 to 25,000 clones detected, 79% appear once; the ten largest clones hold about 9.1%. The source was unsorted PBMCs, collected 1.2 years after starting antiretroviral therapy. The origin of the receptors is a woman aged 40 to 49 with HIV. The conserved cysteine and the conserved F or W are not part of the CDR3 here. Fields, in order: J gene, V gene, CDR3 protein.

TRBJ2-3	TRBV29-1	SVDVGFSTDTQY
TRBJ2-1	TRBV27	ASSLGTGSYNEQF
TRBJ2-7	TRBV10-2	ASRKDPGPYEQY
TRBJ2-7	TRBV5-1	ASSPGLGGYEQY
TRBJ2-1	TRBV27	ASSSAPLSSYNEQF
TRBJ2-7	TRBV9	ASSLQESYEQY
TRBJ1-1	TRBV4-1	ASSQERNPYTEAF
TRBJ2-3	TRBV27	ASSFGGAGTDTQY
TRBJ1-1	TRBV6-4	ASSDSSINTEAF
TRBJ1-2	TRBV6-5	ASSTFDRGQGYT
TRBJ2-1	TRBV19	ASSEGSYNEQF
TRBJ2-7	TRBV4-3	ASSQGHGYEQY
TRBJ2-7	TRBV7-9	ASSPSTVSAYEQY
TRBJ1-4	TRBV11-2	ASSLGQGGEKLF
TRBJ1-1	TRBV2	ASSLDRGTEAF
TRBJ2-7	TRBV10-1	ASSPGTGYYEQY
TRBJ2-7	TRBV10-2	ASSGTGPHEQY
TRBJ1-4	TRBV7-8	ASSGQGTDEKLF
TRBJ1-5	TRBV2	ASSEMRVFQPQH
TRBJ2-5	TRBV6-5	ASSYPRGGVQETQY
TRBJ2-6	TRBV21-1	ASSARIWDRESGANVLT
TRBJ2-7	TRBV11-2	ASSRTAGGPEQY
TRBJ2-1	TRBV7-9	ASSSWQGPYNEQF
TRBJ1-2	TRBV7-8	ASSLETGNYGYT
TRBJ1-5	TRBV7-6	ASSLGAGWQGNQPQH
TRBJ1-5	TRBV2	ASVRGRGQPQH
TRBJ2-7	TRBV27	ASSPQGLGAYEQY
TRBJ2-1	TRBV6-5	ASSLTGQANEQF
TRBJ1-1	TRBV2	ASSDGRAF
TRBJ1-2	TRBV27	ASKGLGDWGQDINYGYT
TRBJ2-4	TRBV12-5	ASGPLGPQNIQY
TRBJ2-1	TRBV12-5	ASGVNNEQF
TRBJ1-5	TRBV4-1	ASTQAGGGNQPQH
TRBJ1-6	TRBV7-8	ASSADRSGVGSPLH
TRBJ1-3	TRBV2	ASSEAHMQSAFGNTIY
TRBJ2-1	TRBV29-1	SGYSRDYNEQF
TRBJ1-6	TRBV7-2	ASSPISRGHDNSPLH
TRBJ2-7	TRBV25-1	ASSERIGVEQY
TRBJ1-4	TRBV5-3	ARSLMGAATNEKLF
TRBJ1-2	TRBV6-5	ASSGQTGTGYT
TRBJ2-3	TRBV4-1	ASSQASGIEADTQY
TRBJ1-1	TRBV28	ASSYPGTGTEAF
TRBJ2-5	TRBV7-9	ASSLLTGHQETQY
TRBJ2-2	TRBV6-6	ASRVGTGNTGELF
TRBJ2-6	TRBV10-2	ASSESGANVLT
TRBJ2-1	TRBV2	ATVNLAGVNNEQF
TRBJ2-7	TRBV14	ASSQDPGRRIDEQY
TRBJ1-5	TRBV12-5	ASGSVGGNQPQH